The text below deals with one T cell receptor (beta chain). In this sample, this clonotype turned up a few times. It lacks a known antigen. Base qualities are not provided; no much larger clone lies one nucleotide away. These data are taken from a study of T-cell memory formation after mild COVID-19 (dated by TCRdb to the early 2020s). In the study overall: TCR sequence clusters from the two donors were largely donor specific. In a couple of donors, T-cell clones that expanded and contracted after mild COVID-19 were tracked by sequencing TCRalpha and TCRbeta repertoires over time. The cohort was made up of two young adult volunteers, one female and one male, who were previously healthy.

Beyond this particular receptor, the publication reports: From day 15 to 85, contracting clones showed balanced CD4/CD8 phenotypes, whereas a second wave of clones that expanded from day 15 to 37 leaned towards CD4+. Some responding clones were detected in pre-infection memory, suggesting pre-existing cross-reactive memory T cells joined the SARS-CoV-2 response. Only two mild cases were covered in the study, and larger cohorts including severe cases with pre-infection samples were considered necessary. Contracting CD4+ clones turned up mainly in the CM and EM memory subsets, whereas EMRA was where CD8+ clones were enriched. The second-wave clones that peaked on day 37 were not confirmed to be SARS-CoV-2 specific.

Ficoll-Paque density gradient centrifugation was used to isolate PBMCs. For sequencing, an Illumina NovaSeq 6000 was employed. cDNA libraries for TCRalpha and TCRbeta were prepared by 5'RACE using constant-segment primers, with sample barcodes and unique molecular identifiers added. RNA was extracted from every sample with Trizol reagent. Library amplification was performed in two PCR steps, and a second sample barcode and Illumina TruSeq adapters were introduced in the second step. The libraries were sequenced on an Illumina NovaSeq using 2 x 150 bp paired-end reads. Under the source paper's analysis protocol: With migec v1.2.7, reads were demultiplexed and then collapsed into UMI-guided consensus sequences. Using mixcr v2.1.11, the UMI consensuses were aligned to TRA and TRB V and J templates and assembled into clonotypes. Clonotypes were classified as expanded or contracted when called significant by both edgeR and NoisET, with noise models trained on biological replicates. edgeR calls used a false discovery rate-adjusted p below 0.01 and a log2 fold-change threshold of 1. As an exploratory analysis of dynamics, max-normalized trajectories of the 1000 most abundant clonotypes were examined with PCA combined with hierarchical clustering. Separately sequenced CD4+ and CD8+ repertoires were used to assign a CD4 or CD8 phenotype to each responding clone. TCRdb reprocessing: public reads trimmed at Q25 with fastp, clones called with MiXCR, in-frame beta chains kept. Each record represents a unique CDR3 protein, reported with the most common genes and DNA among its rows. For this entry, the V and J calls and clone size follow TCRdb and not the study's own pipeline. For this sample the table gives about 260,000 distinct CDR3 sequences, of which about 16% were detected only once. The ten top clones hold over 20% of the sample.

The CDR1 and CDR2 encoded by the germline V gene (reference sequence) are SEHNR and FQNEAQ. V is pared back by 10 bases and J by 3 bases, with 10 bases lying between the germline termini. Taken from cysteine to phenylalanine, the CDR3 has 11 residues. Of all the DNA, just the CDR3 is kept, 33 bases in frame from base 1. This receptor was identified in a young man who had mild COVID-19 (a few samples of this study predate the infection). The sample titles of this study are shuffled in the database, so cell type and time point are left out; the donor was told from shared clones. The sequenced material came from PBMCs or a T cell subset sorted from them (not recorded which). The V gene is TRBV7-9 and the J gene is TRBJ2-7, with the D gene not clear enough to name. The CDR3 in this case is CATGLSYEQYF. The sequenced DNA is TGTGCCACCGGATTGAGCTACGAGCAGTACTTC.